This passage covers 12 T cell receptor beta chains from one sample sequenced in a study of blood T cells in healthy people across ages. Combining a sample-barcoded 5' primer with a J-beta primer mix, a second PCR ran for roughly 6 to 11 cycles. One entry per CDR3 protein, called by TCRdb with MiXCR from the 5' RACE reads. The sample shows about 620,000 distinct CDR3 sequences, around 52% of them seen only once. Material for sequencing was blood. The origin of the receptors is a woman of 80 years or more in good health.

The chain has TRBV5-1 and TRBJ2-3; no definite D call. V was cut by 4 bases and J by 5 bases, with 14 bases left in between. Per germline, CDR1 SGHRS and CDR2 YFSETQ. The CDR3 length is 14 residues. The chain's CDR3 is CASSVATSGDTQYF. The CDR3 nucleotides read TGCGCCAGCAGCGTGGCCACCTCTGGAGATACGCAGTATTTT.

Of note for this clonotype: A read error may be the cause here, since a much bigger clone is one base away. This chain uses TRBV7-9 with TRBJ2-5; 9 bases map to TRBD1. V trimming: 3 bases; J trimming: 13 bases; junction bases outside the gene matches: 9. The CDR3 runs to 13 residues. Germline assignment: CDR1 SEHNR and CDR2 FQNEAQ (reference sequence). The CDR3 coding sequence is TGTGCCAGCAGCTTGGGGACAGGGAATTCTTGGTACTTC. This gives the protein CASSLGTGNSWYF.

This chain connects TRBV9 to TRBJ2-7; the D gene is possibly TRBD1 (5 bases). Gene TRBJ2-5 matches the end of the DNA better, so the J call may be wrong. The CDR3 totals 14 residues. The V gene's germline CDR1 is SGDLS and CDR2 YYNGEE. CDR3 residues: CASSSPQGGETQYF. The DNA for the CDR3 is TGTGCCAGCAGCAGCCCCCAGGGTGGGGAGACCCAGTACTTC.

This clonotype was seen many times. This chain joins TRBV30 and TRBJ1-2; the D is unclear. V lost 8 bases and J 2 bases, leaving 12 bases between the germline ends. The CDR3 contains 12 residues. Germline values: CDR1 GTSNPN, CDR2 SVGIG (reference sequence). CDR3 amino acids: CAHRQWNYGYTF. The CDR3 nucleotides read TGTGCCCACCGCCAGTGGAACTATGGCTACACCTTC. Together with reference TRBV30 and TRBJ1-2, the CDR3 gives the full variable domain: SQTIHQWPATLVQPVGSPLSLECTVEGTSNPNLYWYRQAAGRGLQLLFYSVGIGQISSEVPQNLSASRPQDRQFILSSKKLLLSDSGFYLCAHRQWNYGYTFGSGTRLTVV.

This chain joins TRBV29-1 and TRBJ2-1; 13 positions match TRBD2. The J segment lost 9 bases and the V segment lost 6 bases, leaving 8 bases of the junction unmatched. This CDR3 is built from 14 residues. Germline V gives CDR1 SQVTM, CDR2 ANQGSEA. The CDR3 DNA sequence: TGCAGCGTGAAAACTAGCGGGGGGGATAGTGAGCAGTTCTTC. Encoded protein: CSVKTSGGDSEQFF.

This clonotype was found many times. This chain links TRBV4-1 with TRBJ2-7; D ambiguous. V was cut by 1 base and J by 4 bases, with 14 bases left in between. The CDR3 totals 15 residues. Germline V CDR1 and CDR2: MGHRA, YSYEKL. As DNA, the CDR3 is TGCGCCAGCAGCCAAGGATTACCAATGGGTTACGAGCAGTACTTC. Translating it yields CASSQGLPMGYEQYF.

The chain recombines TRBV5-5 with TRBJ2-1; 7 bases fit TRBD2. The CDR3 totals 14 residues. Germline lookup yields CDR1 SGHKS and CDR2 YYEKEE (reference sequence). J was trimmed by 7 bases and V by 2 bases; bases with no gene match: 6. The CDR3 here is CASSFSSGVNEQFF. In DNA, the CDR3 is TGTGCCAGCAGCTTTTCGAGCGGGGTGAATGAGCAGTTCTTC.

This clonotype was counted between two and nine times. The chain uses TRBV6-2 or TRBV6-3 and TRBJ2-3; a possible D gene is TRBD2 (6 bases). Trimming cost V 5 bases and J 6 bases, with 21 bases left between them. The V gene's germline CDR1 is MNHEY and CDR2 SVGEGT. The CDR3 covers 16 residues. The CDR3 region is CASSTGTPPRGDTQYF. The CDR3 DNA is TGTGCCAGCAGTACCGGGACTCCCCCCCGCGGGGATACGCAGTATTTT.

Regarding this clonotype: A single base separates this from a much larger clone, so it may be a read error. This rearrangement joins TRBV7-8 to TRBJ2-7, with 11 bases matching TRBD2. The length of the CDR3 is 17 residues. Losses at the gene ends were 8 bases for V and 7 bases for J; bases not matched to a gene: 19. Per germline, CDR1 SGHVS and CDR2 FQNEAQ. DNA of the CDR3: TGTGCCAGCCTAAAACTAGCGGGGGTGAGCTCCTACAATGAGCAGTACTTC. It encodes CASLKLAGVSSYNEQYF.

Concerning this clonotype itself: This may be a read error, as it is one base from a much larger clone. The J gene is TRBJ2-7, the V gene TRBV5-1; 11 bases are shared with TRBD2. CDR3 length: 15 amino acids. The V gene's germline CDR1 is SGHRS and CDR2 YFSETQ. The CDR3 DNA reads TGCGCCAACAGCCCGTGGACTAGCGGGTTGTACGAGCAGTACTTC. This encodes CANSPWTSGLYEQYF.

V gene TRBV29-1 combines with J gene TRBJ2-7; 11 bases map to TRBD1. The CDR3 contains 13 residues. J was trimmed by 6 bases and V by 6 bases; bases with no gene match: 7. From germline, CDR1 is SQVTM and CDR2 ANQGSEA. The CDR3 protein is CSVGQGALGEQYF. In DNA, the CDR3 is TGCAGCGTCGGACAGGGGGCGTTGGGCGAGCAGTACTTC.

The chain combines TRBV10-3 with TRBJ2-2, with D hard to call. The V end lost 8 bases, the J end lost 2 bases, and 9 bases lay between the germline ends. The length of the CDR3 is 13 residues. CDR1 and CDR2 from the germline V gene are ENHRY and SYGVKD. CDR3 amino acids: CAIWQVNTGELFF. CDR3 coding DNA: TGTGCCATCTGGCAGGTCAACACCGGGGAGCTGTTTTTT.